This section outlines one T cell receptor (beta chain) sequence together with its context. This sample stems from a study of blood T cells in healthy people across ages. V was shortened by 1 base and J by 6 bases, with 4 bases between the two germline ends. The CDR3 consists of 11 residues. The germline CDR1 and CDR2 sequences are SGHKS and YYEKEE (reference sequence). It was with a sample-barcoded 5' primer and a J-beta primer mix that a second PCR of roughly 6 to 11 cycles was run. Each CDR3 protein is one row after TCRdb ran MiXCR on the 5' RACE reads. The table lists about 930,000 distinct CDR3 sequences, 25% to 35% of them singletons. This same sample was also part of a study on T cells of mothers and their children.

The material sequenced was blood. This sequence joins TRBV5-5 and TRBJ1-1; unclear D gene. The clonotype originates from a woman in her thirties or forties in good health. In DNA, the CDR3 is TGTGCCAGCAGCTTGTTTGCTGAAGCTTTCTTT. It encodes CASSLFAEAFF.